Reported below is one T cell receptor beta chain. This CDR3 has 13 amino acids. The V segment lost 2 bases and the J segment 6 bases; nucleotides outside the gene matches: 5. Germline-derived CDR1 and CDR2 are GTSNPN and SVGIG (reference sequence). The PCR ran on 60 Vbeta and 13 Jbeta primers. TCRdb's table, derived via immunoSEQ multiplex PCR, lists solely in-frame clones and lacks some. Among some 140,000 clones listed, around 80% were seen once. The data are from a study of cytomegalovirus exposure and HLA in healthy donors. V usage is TRBV30 and J usage is TRBJ2-7; 9 bases line up with TRBD2. Material: PBMCs. This sequence originates from a man aged 35 to 55 in good health and CMV-seropositive. The CDR3, as DNA: TGTGCCTGGAGTTATGGTAGCGGGGGCGAGCAGTACTTC. Translated: CAWSYGSGGEQYF.